This T cell receptor beta chain was captured by sequencing in a study of blood T cells in healthy people across ages. A second PCR of 7 to 11 cycles used a sample-barcoded 5' primer and a J-beta primer mix. TCRdb processed the 5' RACE reads anew with MiXCR; each CDR3 protein has one entry. The data contain 1.4 million to 1.5 million distinct CDR3 sequences, roughly 40% of them singletons. The CDR3 contains 15 residues. The V and J ends lost 0 bases and 8 bases respectively, with 19 bases between them. Germline values: CDR1 DFQATT, CDR2 SNEGSKA (reference sequence). This TCR derives from a young woman in good health. This chain links TRBV20-1 with TRBJ1-2, with a tentative D call TRBD1 (6 bases). The sequencing input was blood. Here the CDR3 reads CSARDLEQGIRGYTF. The CDR3 DNA reads as TGCAGTGCTAGAGATCTAGAACAGGGTATTCGCGGCTACACCTTC.